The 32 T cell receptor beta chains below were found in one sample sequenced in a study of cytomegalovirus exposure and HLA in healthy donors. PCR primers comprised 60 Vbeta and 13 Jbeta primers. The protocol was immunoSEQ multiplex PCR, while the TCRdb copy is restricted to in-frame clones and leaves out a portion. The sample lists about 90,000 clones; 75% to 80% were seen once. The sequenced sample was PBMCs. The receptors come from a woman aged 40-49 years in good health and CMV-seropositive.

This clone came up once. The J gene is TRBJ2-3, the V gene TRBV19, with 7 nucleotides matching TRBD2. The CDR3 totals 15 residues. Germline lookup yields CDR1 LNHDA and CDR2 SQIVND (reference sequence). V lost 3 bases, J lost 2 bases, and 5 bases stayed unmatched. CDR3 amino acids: CASSMWLADTDTQYF. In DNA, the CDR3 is TGTGCCAGTAGTATGTGGCTAGCGGACACAGATACGCAGTATTTT.

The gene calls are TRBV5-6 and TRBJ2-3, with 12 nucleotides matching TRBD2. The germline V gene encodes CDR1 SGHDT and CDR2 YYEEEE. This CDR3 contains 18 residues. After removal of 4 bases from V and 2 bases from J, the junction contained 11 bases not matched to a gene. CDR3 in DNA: TGTGCCAGCAGCCTAGTAGCTAGCGGGAGGGACTTCACAGATACGCAGTATTTT. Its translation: CASSLVASGRDFTDTQYF.

The CDR3 DNA reads as TGCGCCAGCAGGGGGACAGGGGGCGCAACAGATACGCAGTATTTT. Its translation is CASRGTGGATDTQYF. The rearrangement uses TRBV4-1 and TRBJ2-3, with 12 bases lining up with TRBD1. The CDR3 is 15 residues long. Germline V gene lookup returns CDR1 MGHRA and CDR2 YSYEKL. V gave up 6 bases and J gave up 3 bases; unmatched junction bases: 4.

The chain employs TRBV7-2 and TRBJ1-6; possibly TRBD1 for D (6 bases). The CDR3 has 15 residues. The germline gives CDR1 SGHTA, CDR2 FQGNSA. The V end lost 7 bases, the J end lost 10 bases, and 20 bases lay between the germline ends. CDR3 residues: CASIPWARGGSPLHF. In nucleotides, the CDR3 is TGTGCCAGCATCCCTTGGGCTAGGGGGGGCTCACCCCTCCACTTT.

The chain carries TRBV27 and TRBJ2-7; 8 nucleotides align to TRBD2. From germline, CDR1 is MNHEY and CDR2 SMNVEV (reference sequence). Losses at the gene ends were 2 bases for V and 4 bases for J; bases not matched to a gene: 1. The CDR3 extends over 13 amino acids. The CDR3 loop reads CASSLSGSYEQYF. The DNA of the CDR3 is TGTGCCAGCAGTTTAAGCGGGAGTTACGAGCAGTACTTC.

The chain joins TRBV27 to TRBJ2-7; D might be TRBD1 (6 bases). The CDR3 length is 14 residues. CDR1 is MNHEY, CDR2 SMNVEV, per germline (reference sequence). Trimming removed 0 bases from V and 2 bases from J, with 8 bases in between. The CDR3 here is CASSLSGQPYEQYF. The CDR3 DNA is TGTGCCAGCAGTTTATCCGGACAGCCCTACGAGCAGTACTTC.

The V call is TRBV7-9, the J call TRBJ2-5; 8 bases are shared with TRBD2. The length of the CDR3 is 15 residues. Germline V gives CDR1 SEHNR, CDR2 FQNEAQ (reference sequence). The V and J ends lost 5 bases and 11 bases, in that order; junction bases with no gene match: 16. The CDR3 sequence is CASSPPGGGPGEQYF. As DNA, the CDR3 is TGTGCCAGCAGCCCTCCCGGGGGGGGCCCGGGTGAGCAGTACTTC.

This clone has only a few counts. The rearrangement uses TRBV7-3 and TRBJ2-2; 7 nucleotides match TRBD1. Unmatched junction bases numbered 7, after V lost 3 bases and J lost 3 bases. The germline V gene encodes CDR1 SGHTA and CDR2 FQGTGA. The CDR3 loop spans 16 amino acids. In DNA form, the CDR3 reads TGTGCCAGCAGCTTTCTTTCTACAGGGGACACCGGGGAGCTGTTTTTT. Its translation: CASSFLSTGDTGELFF.

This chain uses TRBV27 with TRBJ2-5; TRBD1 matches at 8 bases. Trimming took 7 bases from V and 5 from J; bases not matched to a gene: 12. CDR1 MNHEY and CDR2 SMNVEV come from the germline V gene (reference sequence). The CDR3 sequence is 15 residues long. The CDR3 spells CASMGGQGSLETQYF. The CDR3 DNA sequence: TGTGCCAGCATGGGAGGACAGGGTTCACTTGAGACCCAGTACTTC.

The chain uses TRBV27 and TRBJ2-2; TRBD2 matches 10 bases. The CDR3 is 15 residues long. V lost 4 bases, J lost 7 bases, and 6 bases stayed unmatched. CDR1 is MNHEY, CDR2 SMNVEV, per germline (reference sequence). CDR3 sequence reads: CASSSLAGEIGELFF. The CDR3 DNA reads TGTGCCAGCAGTTCGCTAGCGGGAGAGATCGGGGAGCTGTTTTTT.

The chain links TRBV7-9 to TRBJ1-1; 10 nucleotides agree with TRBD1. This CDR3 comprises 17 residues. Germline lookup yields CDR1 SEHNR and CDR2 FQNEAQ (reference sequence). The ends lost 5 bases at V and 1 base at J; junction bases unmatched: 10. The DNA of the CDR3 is TGTGCCAGCAGCCCTGGGGACAGGGGTATTACGAACACTGAAGCTTTCTTT. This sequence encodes CASSPGDRGITNTEAFF.

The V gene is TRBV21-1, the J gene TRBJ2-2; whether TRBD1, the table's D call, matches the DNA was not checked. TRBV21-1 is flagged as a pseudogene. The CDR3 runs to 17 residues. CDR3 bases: TGTGCCAGCAGCAAGCAAAGACAGGGAGGCAACACCGGGGAGCTGTTTTTT. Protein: CASSKQRQGGNTGELFF.

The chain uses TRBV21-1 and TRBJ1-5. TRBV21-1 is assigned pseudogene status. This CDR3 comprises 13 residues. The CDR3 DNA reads TGTGCCAGCAGCGATGAGGTCAATCAGCCCCAGCATTTT. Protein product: CASSDEVNQPQHF.

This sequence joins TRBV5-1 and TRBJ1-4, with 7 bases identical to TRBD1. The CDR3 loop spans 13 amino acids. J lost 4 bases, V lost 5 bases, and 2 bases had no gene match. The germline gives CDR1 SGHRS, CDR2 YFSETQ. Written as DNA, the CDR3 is TGCGCCAGCAGACAGGGGTATAATGAAAAACTGTTTTTT. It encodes CASRQGYNEKLFF. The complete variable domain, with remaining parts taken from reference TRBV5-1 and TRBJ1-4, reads KAGVTQTPRYLIKTRGQQVTLSCSPISGHRSVSWYQQTPGQGLQFLFEYFSETQRNKGNFPGRFSGRQFSNSRSEMNVSTLELGDSALYLCASRQGYNEKLFFGSGTQLSVL.

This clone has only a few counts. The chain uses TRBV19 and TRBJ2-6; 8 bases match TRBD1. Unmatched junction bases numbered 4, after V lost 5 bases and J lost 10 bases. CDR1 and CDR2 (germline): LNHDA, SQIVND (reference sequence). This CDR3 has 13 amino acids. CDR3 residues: CASSPGTGNVLTF. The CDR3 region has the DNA TGTGCCAGTAGTCCAGGGACAGGAAACGTCCTGACTTTC.

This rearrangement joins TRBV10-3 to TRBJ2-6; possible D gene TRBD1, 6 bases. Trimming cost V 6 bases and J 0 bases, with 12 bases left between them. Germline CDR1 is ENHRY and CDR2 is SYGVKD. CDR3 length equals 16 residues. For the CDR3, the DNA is TGTGCCATCAGCGCCGGACAGTTCTCTGGGGCCAACGTCCTGACTTTC. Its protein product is CAISAGQFSGANVLTF.

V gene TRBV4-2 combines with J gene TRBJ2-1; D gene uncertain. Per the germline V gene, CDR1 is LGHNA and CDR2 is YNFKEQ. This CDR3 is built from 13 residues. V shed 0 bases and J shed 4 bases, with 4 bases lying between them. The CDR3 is CASSQELYNEQFF. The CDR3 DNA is TGTGCCAGCAGCCAAGAACTTTACAATGAGCAGTTCTTC.

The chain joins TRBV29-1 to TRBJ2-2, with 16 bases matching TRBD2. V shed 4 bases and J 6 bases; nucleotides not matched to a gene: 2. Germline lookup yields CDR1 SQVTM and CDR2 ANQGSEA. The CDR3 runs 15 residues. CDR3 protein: CSVAGTSGRAGELFF. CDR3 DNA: TGCAGCGTTGCCGGGACTAGCGGGAGGGCCGGGGAGCTGTTTTTT.

The CDR3 DNA is TGTGCCAGCAGCAAACCCGGACAGGGGCGTAACGAGCAGTACTTC. Its translation is CASSKPGQGRNEQYF. The chain carries TRBV21-1 and TRBJ2-7; the table's D call, TRBD1, was not checked against the DNA. TRBV21-1 is designated a pseudogene. The CDR3 is made up of 15 amino acids.

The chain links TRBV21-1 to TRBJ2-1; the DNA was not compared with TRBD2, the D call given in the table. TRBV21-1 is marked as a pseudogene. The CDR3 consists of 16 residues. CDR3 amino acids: CASSTSENYSYNEQFF. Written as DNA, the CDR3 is TGTGCCAGCAGCACGTCCGAGAACTATTCCTACAATGAGCAGTTCTTC.

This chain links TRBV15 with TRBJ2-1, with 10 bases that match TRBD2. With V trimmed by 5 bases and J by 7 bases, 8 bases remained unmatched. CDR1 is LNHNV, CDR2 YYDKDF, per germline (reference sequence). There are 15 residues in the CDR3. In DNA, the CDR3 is TGTGCCACCAGCCCCGAAGCGGGAGGGGCGAATGAGCAGTTCTTC. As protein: CATSPEAGGANEQFF.

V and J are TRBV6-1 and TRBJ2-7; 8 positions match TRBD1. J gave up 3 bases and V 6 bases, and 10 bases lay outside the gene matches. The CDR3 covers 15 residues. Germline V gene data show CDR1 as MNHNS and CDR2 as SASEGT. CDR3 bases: TGTGCCAGCAGCTCCACCGGGACAGGAGGCTACGAGCAGTACTTC. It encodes CASSSTGTGGYEQYF.

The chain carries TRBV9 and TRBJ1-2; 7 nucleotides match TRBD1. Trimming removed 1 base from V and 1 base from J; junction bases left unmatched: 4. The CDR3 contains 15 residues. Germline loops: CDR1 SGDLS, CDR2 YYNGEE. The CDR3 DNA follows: TGTGCCAGCAGCGTAACTGACAGGGTTAACTATGGCTACACCTTC. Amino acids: CASSVTDRVNYGYTF.

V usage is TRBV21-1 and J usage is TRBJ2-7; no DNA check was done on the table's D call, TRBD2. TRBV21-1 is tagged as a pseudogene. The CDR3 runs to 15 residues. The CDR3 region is CASSKEERWAYEQYF. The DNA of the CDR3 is TGTGCCAGCAGCAAGGAGGAAAGGTGGGCCTACGAGCAGTACTTC.

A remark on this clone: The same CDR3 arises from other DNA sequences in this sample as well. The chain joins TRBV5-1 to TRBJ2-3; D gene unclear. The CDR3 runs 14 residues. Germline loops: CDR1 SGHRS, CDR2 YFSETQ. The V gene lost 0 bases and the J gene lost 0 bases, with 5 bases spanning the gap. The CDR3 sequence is CASSLDSSTDTQYF. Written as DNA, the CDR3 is TGCGCCAGCAGCTTGGACAGCAGCACAGATACGCAGTATTTT. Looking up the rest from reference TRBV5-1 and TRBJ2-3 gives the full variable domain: KAGVTQTPRYLIKTRGQQVTLSCSPISGHRSVSWYQQTPGQGLQFLFEYFSETQRNKGNFPGRFSGRQFSNSRSEMNVSTLELGDSALYLCASSLDSSTDTQYFGPGTRLTVL.

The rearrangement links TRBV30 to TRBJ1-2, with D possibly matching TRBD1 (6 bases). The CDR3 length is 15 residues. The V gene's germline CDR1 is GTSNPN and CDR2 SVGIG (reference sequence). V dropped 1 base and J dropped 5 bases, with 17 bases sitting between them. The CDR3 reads CAWSASGGQGYGYTF. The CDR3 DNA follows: TGTGCCTGGAGTGCATCCGGCGGTCAGGGGTATGGCTACACCTTC.

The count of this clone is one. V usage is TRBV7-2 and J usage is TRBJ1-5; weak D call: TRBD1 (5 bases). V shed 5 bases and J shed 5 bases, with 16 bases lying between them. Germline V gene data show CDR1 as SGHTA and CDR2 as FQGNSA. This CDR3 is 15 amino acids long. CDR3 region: CASSLGQGKYQPQHF. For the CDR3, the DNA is TGTGCCAGCAGCCTCGGGCAGGGTAAATATCAGCCCCAGCATTTT.

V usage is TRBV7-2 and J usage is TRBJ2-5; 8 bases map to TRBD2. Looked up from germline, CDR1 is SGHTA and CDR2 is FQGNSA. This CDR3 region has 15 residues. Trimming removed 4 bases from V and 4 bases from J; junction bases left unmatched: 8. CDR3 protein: CASSYQSGSVETQYF. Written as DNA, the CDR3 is TGTGCCAGCAGCTATCAGAGCGGGAGTGTAGAGACCCAGTACTTC.

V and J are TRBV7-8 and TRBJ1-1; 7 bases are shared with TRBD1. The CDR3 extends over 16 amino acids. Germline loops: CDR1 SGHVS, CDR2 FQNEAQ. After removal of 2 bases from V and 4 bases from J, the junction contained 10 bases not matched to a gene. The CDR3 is CASSLLGTERGTEAFF. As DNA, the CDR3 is TGTGCCAGCAGCTTATTGGGGACAGAAAGGGGCACTGAAGCTTTCTTT.

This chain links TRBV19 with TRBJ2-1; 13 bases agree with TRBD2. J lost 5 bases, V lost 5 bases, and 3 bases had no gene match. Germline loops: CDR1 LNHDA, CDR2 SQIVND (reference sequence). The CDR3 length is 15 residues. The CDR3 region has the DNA TGTGCCAGTAGTGTGGGACTAGCGGGGAACAATGAGCAGTTCTTC. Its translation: CASSVGLAGNNEQFF.

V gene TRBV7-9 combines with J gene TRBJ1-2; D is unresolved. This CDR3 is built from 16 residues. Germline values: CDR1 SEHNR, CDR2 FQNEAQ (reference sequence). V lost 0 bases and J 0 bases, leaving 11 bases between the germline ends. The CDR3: CASSLAESVSNYGYTF. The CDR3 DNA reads TGTGCCAGCAGCTTAGCGGAGAGCGTTTCTAACTATGGCTACACCTTC.

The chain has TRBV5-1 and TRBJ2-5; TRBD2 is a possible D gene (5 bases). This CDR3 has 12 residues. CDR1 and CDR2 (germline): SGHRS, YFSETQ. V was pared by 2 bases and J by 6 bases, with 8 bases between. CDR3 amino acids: CASSFSGKTQYF. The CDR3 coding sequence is TGCGCCAGCAGCTTCAGCGGAAAGACCCAGTACTTC.